Included here is one T cell receptor (beta chain) sequence, with context. As yet, its antigen is unknown. CDR1 is KGHSH and CDR2 is LQKENI in the germline V gene. The germline V and J ends were trimmed by 0 bases and 3 bases, with 4 bases remaining between them. CDR3 length: 13 residues. A J-beta primer mix and a sample-barcoded 5' primer were used in a second PCR of roughly 6 to 11 cycles. Through a template-switch adaptor with 12 random nucleotides, each cDNA molecule received a tag. Each sample yielded at least 2.5 million CDR3-containing paired-end reads. In TCRdb, the 5' RACE reads were re-called with MiXCR into one record per CDR3 protein. The sample consists of 650,000 to 900,000 distinct CDR3 sequences, approximately 65% of them appearing once. These data are taken from a study of blood T cells in healthy people across ages. Points from the study as a whole: Observed TCR beta diversity per million T cells went down as age went up. This fall followed a roughly linear course with age. Since the PBMCs were unsorted, naive and antigen-experienced cells could not be conclusively compared.

This receptor was taken from a man younger than 45 in good health. Sequencing used blood. V gene TRBV18 combines with J gene TRBJ2-3, with unresolved D. CDR3 sequence: CASSPPVTDTQYF. The DNA for the CDR3 is TGTGCCAGCTCACCACCGGTAACAGATACGCAGTATTTT.